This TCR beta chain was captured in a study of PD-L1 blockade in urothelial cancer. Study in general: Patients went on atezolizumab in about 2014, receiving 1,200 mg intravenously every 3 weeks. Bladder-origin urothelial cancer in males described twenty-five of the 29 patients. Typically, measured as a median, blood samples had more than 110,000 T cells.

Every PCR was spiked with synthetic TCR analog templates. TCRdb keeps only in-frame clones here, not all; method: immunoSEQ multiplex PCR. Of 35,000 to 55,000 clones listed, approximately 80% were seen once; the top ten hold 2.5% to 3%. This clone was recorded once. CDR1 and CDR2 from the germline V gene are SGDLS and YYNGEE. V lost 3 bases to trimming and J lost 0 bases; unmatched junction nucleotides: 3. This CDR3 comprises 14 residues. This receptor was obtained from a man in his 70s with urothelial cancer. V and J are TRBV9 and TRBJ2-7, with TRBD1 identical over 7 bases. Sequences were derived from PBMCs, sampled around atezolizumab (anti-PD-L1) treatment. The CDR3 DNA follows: TGTGCCAGCAGCGAGGACAGGTACTCCTACGAGCAGTACTTC. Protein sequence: CASSEDRYSYEQYF.